One sample yielded the 17 T cell receptor beta chains listed below, sequenced in a study of blood T cell repertoires in COVID-19. TCRdb keeps only in-frame clones here, not all; method: immunoSEQ multiplex PCR. The repertoire holds about 140,000 clones, with 80% to 85% as singletons. Sample: peripheral blood. These TCRs come from a woman aged 80 or over with acute or convalescent COVID-19.

The V and J genes are TRBV5-1 and TRBJ1-1; 9 bases match TRBD1. Losses at the gene ends were 4 bases for V and 3 bases for J; bases not matched to a gene: 7. CDR1 is SGHRS, CDR2 YFSETQ, per germline. This CDR3 comprises 15 residues. CDR3 sequence (DNA): TGCGCCAGCAGCAACCAAGGGACAGGGTACACTGAAGCTTTCTTT. It codes for CASSNQGTGYTEAFF. Full variable domain (rest looked up from reference TRBV5-1 and TRBJ1-1): KAGVTQTPRYLIKTRGQQVTLSCSPISGHRSVSWYQQTPGQGLQFLFEYFSETQRNKGNFPGRFSGRQFSNSRSEMNVSTLELGDSALYLCASSNQGTGYTEAFFGQGTRLTVV.

This clone was recorded once. This chain connects TRBV15 to TRBJ2-6, with 8 bases matching TRBD1. The germline CDR1 and CDR2 sequences are LNHNV and YYDKDF (reference sequence). The ends lost 4 bases at V and 2 bases at J; junction bases unmatched: 1. The CDR3 is made up of 15 amino acids. CDR3 coding DNA: TGTGCCACCAGCACAGGGGGCGCTGGGGCCAACGTCCTGACTTTC. Amino acid sequence: CATSTGGAGANVLTF.

A few counts support this clone. The V and J genes are TRBV23-1 and TRBJ1-4, with no clear D. Being an ORF, TRBV23-1 has a function that is uncertain. The V end lost 0 bases, the J end lost 2 bases, and 10 bases lay between the germline ends. The CDR3 extends over 16 amino acids. The CDR3 is CASSQSGCTTNEKLFF. CDR3 sequence (DNA): TGCGCCAGCAGTCAATCCGGGTGCACTACTAATGAAAAACTGTTTTTT.

J is TRBJ2-5 and V is TRBV28, with no clear D. Between the trimmed V and J ends, which lost 6 bases and 1 base, there was a span of 18 bases. The CDR3 covers 16 residues. Germline values: CDR1 MDHEN, CDR2 SYDVKM. The DNA for the CDR3 is TGTGCCAGCAGCGACAACGGCTTTGGCCCCCAAGAGACCCAGTACTTC. It translates to CASSDNGFGPQETQYF.

This chain links TRBV6-5 with TRBJ1-2; 8 positions agree with TRBD1. Germline V CDR1 and CDR2: MNHEY, SVGAGI. CDR3 length equals 15 residues. V gave up 6 bases and J gave up 8 bases; unmatched junction bases: 14. In nucleotides, the CDR3 is TGTGCCAGCAGCCTACTGGACAGGGCGGTCCGAGGCTACACCTTC. Its protein is CASSLLDRAVRGYTF.

The gene calls are TRBV6-5 and TRBJ1-2; 10 bases are shared with TRBD1. The CDR3 consists of 12 residues. With V trimmed by 7 bases and J by 8 bases, 4 bases remained unmatched. The germline gives CDR1 MNHEY, CDR2 SVGAGI. CDR3 protein: CASNRDRGGYTF. Written as DNA, the CDR3 is TGTGCCAGCAACCGGGACAGGGGAGGCTACACCTTC.

V usage is TRBV30 and J usage is TRBJ1-5; 9 bases match TRBD1. V lost 1 base, J lost 6 bases, and 1 base stayed unmatched. The V gene's germline CDR1 is GTSNPN and CDR2 SVGIG (reference sequence). CDR3 length: 13 amino acids. The CDR3 DNA reads as TGTGCCTGGAGTGGGGGACAGGGTCAGCCCCAGCATTTT. Translation: CAWSGGQGQPQHF.

In this sample, this clone turned up once. V is TRBV28 and J is TRBJ1-5; 10 bases match TRBD1. The CDR3 covers 16 residues. Germline CDR1 reads MDHEN; CDR2 reads SYDVKM. With 3 bases clipped from V and 15 bases from J, the junction kept 17 bases outside the gene matches. CDR3 protein: CASSFSSGTGASTSHF. CDR3 nucleotides: TGTGCCAGCAGTTTTAGTAGCGGGACAGGGGCGTCCACTTCGCATTTT.

This chain connects TRBV7-9 to TRBJ2-3; a possible D gene is TRBD2 (6 bases). CDR1 and CDR2 (germline): SEHNR, FQNEAQ (reference sequence). V lost 0 bases and J lost 6, with 7 bases in between. The CDR3 totals 13 residues. The DNA of the CDR3 is TGTGCCAGCAGCTTAGCGGGGGGTGATACGCAGTATTTT. Amino acids: CASSLAGGDTQYF.

The V gene is TRBV6-6, the J gene TRBJ2-3; the D gene is possibly TRBD2 (6 bases). Looked up from germline, CDR1 is MNHNY and CDR2 is SVGAGI (reference sequence). The CDR3 extends over 12 amino acids. Trimming removed 8 bases from V and 2 bases from J, with 8 bases in between. The CDR3 protein is CASGDSTDTQYF. CDR3 DNA: TGTGCCAGCGGGGACTCCACAGATACGCAGTATTTT.

The chain carries TRBV29-1 and TRBJ2-2, with 7 positions matching TRBD1. The V gene end was trimmed by 7 bases and the J gene end by 1 base; junction bases not matched to a gene: 9. The CDR3 runs 15 residues. Germline CDR1 SQVTM, CDR2 ANQGSEA. The CDR3 sequence is CSATDRTGNTGELFF. CDR3 sequence (DNA): TGCAGCGCAACAGACAGGACAGGGAACACCGGGGAGCTGTTTTTT.

Here the CDR3 reads CASSLVAETQYF. CDR3 DNA sequence: TGTGCCAGCAGCTTAGTTGCGGAGACCCAGTACTTC. The chain recombines TRBV11-2 with TRBJ2-5; D call uncertain. V lost 1 base to trimming and J lost 5 bases, with 5 bases between them. Germline CDR1 reads SGHAT; CDR2 reads FQNNGV. This CDR3 contains 12 residues.

The V call is TRBV9, the J call TRBJ1-5, with D tentatively TRBD1 (5 bases). Germline-derived CDR1 and CDR2 are SGDLS and YYNGEE. The V gene lost 3 bases and the J gene lost 7 bases, with 14 bases spanning the gap. The CDR3 spans 14 residues. CDR3 region: CASSAGTAAQPQHF. The DNA for the CDR3 is TGTGCCAGCAGCGCCGGGACTGCGGCCCAGCCCCAGCATTTT. Drawing the rest from reference TRBV9 and TRBJ1-5, the complete variable domain is DSGVTQTPKHLITATGQRVTLRCSPRSGDLSVYWYQQSLDQGLQFLIQYYNGEERAKGNILERFSAQQFPDLHSELNLSSLELGDSALYFCASSAGTAAQPQHFGDGTRLSIL.

This chain uses TRBV23-1 with TRBJ2-7; D not certain. TRBV23-1 is an open reading frame whose function is uncertain. This CDR3 has 16 residues. V dropped 2 bases and J dropped 3 bases, with 17 bases sitting between them. The CDR3 DNA is TGCGCCAGCAGTCAACGACCCGACACGTATCTCTACGAGCAGTACTTC. Its translation is CASSQRPDTYLYEQYF.

This clone showed up just a few times. The chain carries TRBV15 and TRBJ1-6; D is unclear. The V gene's germline CDR1 is LNHNV and CDR2 YYDKDF (reference sequence). CDR3 length: 18 residues. The V gene lost 0 bases and the J gene lost 9 bases, with 21 bases spanning the gap. The CDR3 protein is CATSRDVVEYFSLSPLHF. In DNA form, the CDR3 reads TGTGCCACCAGCAGAGATGTGGTGGAGTATTTCTCCCTTTCACCCCTCCACTTT.

The V and J genes are TRBV30 and TRBJ1-1; 9 bases map to TRBD1. Trimming removed 2 bases from V and 6 bases from J; junction bases left unmatched: 4. Germline CDR1 and CDR2: GTSNPN and SVGIG (reference sequence). CDR3 length: 13 amino acids. Here the CDR3 reads CAWSRDRVSEAFF. In DNA form, the CDR3 reads TGTGCCTGGAGTCGGGACAGGGTCTCTGAAGCTTTCTTT.

The rearrangement links TRBV2 to TRBJ2-3; 7 bases fit TRBD2. In germline, CDR1 is SNHLY, CDR2 FYNNEI. CDR3 length: 17 amino acids. After removal of 8 bases from V and 10 bases from J, the junction contained 24 bases not matched to a gene. The CDR3 DNA reads TGTGCCAGCGTCCGGGAAGGAAGCGGGGCCCGGGGGGAGGCGCAGTATTTT. It specifies CASVREGSGARGEAQYF.